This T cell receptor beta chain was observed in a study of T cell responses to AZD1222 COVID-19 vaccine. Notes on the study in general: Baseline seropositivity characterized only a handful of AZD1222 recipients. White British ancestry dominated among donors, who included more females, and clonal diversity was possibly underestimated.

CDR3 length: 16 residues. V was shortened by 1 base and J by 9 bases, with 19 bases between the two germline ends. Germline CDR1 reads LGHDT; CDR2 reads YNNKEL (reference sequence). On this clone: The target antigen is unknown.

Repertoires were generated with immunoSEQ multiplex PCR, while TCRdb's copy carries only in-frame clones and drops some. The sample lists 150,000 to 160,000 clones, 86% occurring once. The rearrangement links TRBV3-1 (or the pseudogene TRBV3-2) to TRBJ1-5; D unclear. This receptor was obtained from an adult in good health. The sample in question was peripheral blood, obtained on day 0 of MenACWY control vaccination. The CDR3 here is CASSQGVSEVLGPQHF. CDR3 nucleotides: TGTGCCAGCAGCCAAGGCGTGTCGGAAGTCCTGGGGCCCCAGCATTTT.